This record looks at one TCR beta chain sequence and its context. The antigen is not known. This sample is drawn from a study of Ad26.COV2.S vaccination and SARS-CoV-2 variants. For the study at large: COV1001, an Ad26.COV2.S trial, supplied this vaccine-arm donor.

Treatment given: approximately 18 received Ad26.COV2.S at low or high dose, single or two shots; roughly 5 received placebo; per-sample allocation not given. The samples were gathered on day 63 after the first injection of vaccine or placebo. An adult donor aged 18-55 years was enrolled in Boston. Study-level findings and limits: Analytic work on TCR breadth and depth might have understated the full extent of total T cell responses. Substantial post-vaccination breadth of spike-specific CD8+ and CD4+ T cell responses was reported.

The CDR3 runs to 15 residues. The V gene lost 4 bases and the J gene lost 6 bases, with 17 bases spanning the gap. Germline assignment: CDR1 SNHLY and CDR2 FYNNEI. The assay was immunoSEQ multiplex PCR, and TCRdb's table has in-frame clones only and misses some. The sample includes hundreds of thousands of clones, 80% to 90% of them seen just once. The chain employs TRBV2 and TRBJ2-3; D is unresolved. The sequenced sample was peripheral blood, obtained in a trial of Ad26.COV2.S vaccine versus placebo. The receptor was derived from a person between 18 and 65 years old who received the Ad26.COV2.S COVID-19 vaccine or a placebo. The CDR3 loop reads CASSGPPTELDTQYF. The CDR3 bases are TGTGCCAGCAGTGGGCCCCCCACTGAACTCGATACGCAGTATTTT.